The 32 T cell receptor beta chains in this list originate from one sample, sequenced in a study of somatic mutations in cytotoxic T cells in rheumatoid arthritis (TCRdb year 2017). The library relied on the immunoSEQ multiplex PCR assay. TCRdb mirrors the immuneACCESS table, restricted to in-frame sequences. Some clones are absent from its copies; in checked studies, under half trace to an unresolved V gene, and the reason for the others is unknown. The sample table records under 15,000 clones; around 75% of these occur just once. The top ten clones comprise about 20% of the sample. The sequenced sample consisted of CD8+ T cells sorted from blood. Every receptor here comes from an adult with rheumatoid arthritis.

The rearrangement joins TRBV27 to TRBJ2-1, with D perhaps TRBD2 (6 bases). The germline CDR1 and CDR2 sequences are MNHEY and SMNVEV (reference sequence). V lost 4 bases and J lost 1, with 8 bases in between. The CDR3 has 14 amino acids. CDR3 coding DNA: TGTGCCAGCAGTTCACTAGCATCCTACAATGAGCAGTTCTTC. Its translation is CASSSLASYNEQFF.

CDR3 nucleotides: TGCGCCAGCAGCCAGCTACCAAGCGGGATCCCCTACGAGCAGTACTTC. Amino acids: CASSQLPSGIPYEQYF. This sequence joins TRBV4-1 and TRBJ2-7, with 7 bases identical to TRBD2. The CDR3 runs 16 residues. The V gene end was trimmed by 3 bases and the J gene end by 2 bases; junction bases not matched to a gene: 10. Germline V gene data show CDR1 as MGHRA and CDR2 as YSYEKL.

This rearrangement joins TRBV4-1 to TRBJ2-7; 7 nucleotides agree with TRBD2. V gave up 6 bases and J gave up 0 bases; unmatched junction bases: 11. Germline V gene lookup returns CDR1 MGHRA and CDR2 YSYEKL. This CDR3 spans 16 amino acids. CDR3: CASSLASGLVSYEQYF. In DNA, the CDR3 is TGCGCCAGCAGTCTTGCGTCCGGACTAGTCTCCTACGAGCAGTACTTC.

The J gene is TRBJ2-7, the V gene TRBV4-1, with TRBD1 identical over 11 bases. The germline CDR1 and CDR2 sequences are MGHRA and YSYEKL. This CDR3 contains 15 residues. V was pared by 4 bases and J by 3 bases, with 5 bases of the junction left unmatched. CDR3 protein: CASSPLGTGGYEQYF. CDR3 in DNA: TGCGCCAGCAGCCCGCTTGGGACAGGGGGCTACGAGCAGTACTTC.

CDR3 nucleotide sequence: TGTGCCAGCAGCGTGTCCCGGACTAGCGGGAACAGGAACACCGGGGAGCTGTTTTTT. It is translated as CASSVSRTSGNRNTGELFF. The chain couples TRBV9 to TRBJ2-2; 12 bases are a match to TRBD2. CDR1 and CDR2 from the germline V gene are SGDLS and YYNGEE. The CDR3 sequence is 19 residues long. With V trimmed by 2 bases and J by 1 base, 9 bases remained unmatched.

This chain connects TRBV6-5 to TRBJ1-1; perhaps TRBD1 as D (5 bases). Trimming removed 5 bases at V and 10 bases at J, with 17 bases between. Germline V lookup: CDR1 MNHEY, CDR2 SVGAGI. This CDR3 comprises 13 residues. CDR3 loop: CASSPDSAPAAFF. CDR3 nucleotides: TGTGCCAGCAGTCCCGACAGTGCCCCTGCAGCTTTCTTT.

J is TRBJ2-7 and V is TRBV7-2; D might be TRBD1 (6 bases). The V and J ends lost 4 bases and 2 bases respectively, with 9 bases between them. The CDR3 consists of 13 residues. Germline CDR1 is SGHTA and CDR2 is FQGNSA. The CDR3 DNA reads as TGTGCCAGCAGCTACGGACAGACCTACGAGCAGTACTTC. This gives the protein CASSYGQTYEQYF.

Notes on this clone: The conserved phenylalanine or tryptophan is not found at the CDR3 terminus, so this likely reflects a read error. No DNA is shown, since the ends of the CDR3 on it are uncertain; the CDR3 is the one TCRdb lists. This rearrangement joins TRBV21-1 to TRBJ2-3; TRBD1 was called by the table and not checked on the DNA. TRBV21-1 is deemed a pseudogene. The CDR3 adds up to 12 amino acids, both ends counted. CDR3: CASSRRSGHSTL.

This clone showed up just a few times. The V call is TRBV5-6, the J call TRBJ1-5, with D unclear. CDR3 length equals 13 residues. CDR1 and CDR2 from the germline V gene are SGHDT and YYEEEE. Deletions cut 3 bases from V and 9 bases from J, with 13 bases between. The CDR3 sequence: CASSWGRYPPQHF. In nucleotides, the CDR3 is TGTGCCAGCAGCTGGGGAAGGTATCCGCCCCAGCATTTT.

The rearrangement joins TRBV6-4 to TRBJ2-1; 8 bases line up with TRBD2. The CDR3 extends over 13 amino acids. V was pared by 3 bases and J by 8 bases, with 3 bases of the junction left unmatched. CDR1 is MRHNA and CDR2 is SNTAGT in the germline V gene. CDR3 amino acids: CASSEGTRYEQFF. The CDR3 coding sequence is TGTGCCAGCAGTGAAGGGACTAGGTATGAGCAGTTCTTC.

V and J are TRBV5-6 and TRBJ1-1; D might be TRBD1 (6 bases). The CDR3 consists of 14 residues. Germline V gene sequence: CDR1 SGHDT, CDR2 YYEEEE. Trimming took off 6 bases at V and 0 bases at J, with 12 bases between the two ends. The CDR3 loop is CASTPGAMNTEAFF. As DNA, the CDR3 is TGTGCCAGCACCCCGGGGGCGATGAACACTGAAGCTTTCTTT.

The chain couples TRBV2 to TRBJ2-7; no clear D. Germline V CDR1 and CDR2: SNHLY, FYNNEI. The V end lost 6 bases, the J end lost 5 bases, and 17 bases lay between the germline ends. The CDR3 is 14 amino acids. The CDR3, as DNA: TGTGCCAGCAGACCGGACCCTAGGATGGACGAGCAGTACTTC. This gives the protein CASRPDPRMDEQYF.

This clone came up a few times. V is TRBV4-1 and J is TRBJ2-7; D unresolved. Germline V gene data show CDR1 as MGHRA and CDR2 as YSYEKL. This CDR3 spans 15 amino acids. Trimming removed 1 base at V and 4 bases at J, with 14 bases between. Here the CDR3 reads CASSQAARVSYEQYF. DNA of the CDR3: TGCGCCAGCAGCCAAGCAGCAAGGGTGTCGTACGAGCAGTACTTC.

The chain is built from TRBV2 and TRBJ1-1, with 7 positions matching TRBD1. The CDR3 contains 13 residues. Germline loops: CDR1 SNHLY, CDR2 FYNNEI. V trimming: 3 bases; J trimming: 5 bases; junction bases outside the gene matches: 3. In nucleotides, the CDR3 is TGTGCCAGCAGTGACCCGGGACAGACTGAAGCTTTCTTT. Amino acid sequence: CASSDPGQTEAFF.

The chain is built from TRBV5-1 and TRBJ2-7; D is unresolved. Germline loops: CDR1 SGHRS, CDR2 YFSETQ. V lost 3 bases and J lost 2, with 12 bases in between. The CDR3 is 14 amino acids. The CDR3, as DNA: TGCGCCAGCAGCTCGGATTCCGGCCCCTACGAGCAGTACTTC. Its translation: CASSSDSGPYEQYF.

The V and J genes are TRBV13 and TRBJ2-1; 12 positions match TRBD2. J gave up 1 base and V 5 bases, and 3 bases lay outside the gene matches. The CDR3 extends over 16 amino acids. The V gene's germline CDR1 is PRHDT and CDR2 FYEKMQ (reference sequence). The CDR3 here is CASSLAGGPSYNEQFF. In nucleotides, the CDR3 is TGTGCCAGCAGCCTAGCGGGAGGGCCTTCCTACAATGAGCAGTTCTTC. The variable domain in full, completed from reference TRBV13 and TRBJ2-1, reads AAGVIQSPRHLIKEKRETATLKCYPIPRHDTVYWYQQGPGQDPQFLISFYEKMQSDKGSIPDRFSAQQFSDYHSELNMSSLELGDSALYFCASSLAGGPSYNEQFFGPGTRLTVL.

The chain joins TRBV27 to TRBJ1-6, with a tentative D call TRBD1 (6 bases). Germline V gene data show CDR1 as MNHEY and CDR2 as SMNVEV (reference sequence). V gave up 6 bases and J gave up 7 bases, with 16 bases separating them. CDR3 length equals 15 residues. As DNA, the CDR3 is TGTGCCAGCAGAGAAACGGGACAACGAAATTCACCCCTCCACTTT. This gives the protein CASRETGQRNSPLHF.

CDR3 protein: CASTGEQYF. DNA for the CDR3: TGTGCCAGTACAGGCGAGCAGTACTTC. The chain has TRBV19 and TRBJ2-7; D is undetermined. The length of the CDR3 is 9 residues. Trimming took 7 bases from V and 6 from J, leaving 4 bases between them. Germline CDR1 LNHDA, CDR2 SQIVND (reference sequence).

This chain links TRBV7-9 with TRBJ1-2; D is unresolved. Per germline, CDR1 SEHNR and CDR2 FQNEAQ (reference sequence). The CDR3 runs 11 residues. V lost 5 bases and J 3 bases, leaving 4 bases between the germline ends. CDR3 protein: CASSPDYGYTF. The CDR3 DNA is TGTGCCAGCAGCCCCGACTATGGCTACACCTTC.

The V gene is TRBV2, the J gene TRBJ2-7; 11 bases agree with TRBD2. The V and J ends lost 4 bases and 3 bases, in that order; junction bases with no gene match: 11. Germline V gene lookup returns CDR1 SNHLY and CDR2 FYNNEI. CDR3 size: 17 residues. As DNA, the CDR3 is TGTGCCAGCAGTGGGGGGGATCCCGGGACTAGCGGCTACGAGCAGTACTTC. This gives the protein CASSGGDPGTSGYEQYF.

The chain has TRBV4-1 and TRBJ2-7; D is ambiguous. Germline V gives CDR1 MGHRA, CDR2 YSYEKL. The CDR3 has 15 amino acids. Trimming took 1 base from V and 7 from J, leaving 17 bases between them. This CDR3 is CASSQVTHVSIEQYF. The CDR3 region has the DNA TGCGCCAGCAGCCAAGTCACTCACGTTTCGATTGAGCAGTACTTC.

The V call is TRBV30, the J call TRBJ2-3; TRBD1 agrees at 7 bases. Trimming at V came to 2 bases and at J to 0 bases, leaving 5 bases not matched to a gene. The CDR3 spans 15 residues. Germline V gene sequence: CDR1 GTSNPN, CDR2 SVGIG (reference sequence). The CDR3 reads CAWSSRDSSTDTQYF. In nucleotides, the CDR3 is TGTGCCTGGAGTTCCCGGGACAGTAGCACAGATACGCAGTATTTT.

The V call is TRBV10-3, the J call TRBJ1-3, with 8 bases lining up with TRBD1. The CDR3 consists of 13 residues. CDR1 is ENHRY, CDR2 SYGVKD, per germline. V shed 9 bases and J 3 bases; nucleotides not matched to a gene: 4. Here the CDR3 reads CAIWTGNGNTIYF. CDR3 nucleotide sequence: TGTGCCATATGGACAGGGAATGGAAACACCATATATTTT.

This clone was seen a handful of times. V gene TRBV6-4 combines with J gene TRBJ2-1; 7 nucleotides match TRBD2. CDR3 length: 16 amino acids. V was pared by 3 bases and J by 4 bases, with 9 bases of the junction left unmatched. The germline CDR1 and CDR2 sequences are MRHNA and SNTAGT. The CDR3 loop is CASSERVGGDYNEQFF. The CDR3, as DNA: TGTGCCAGCAGTGAACGGGTGGGGGGGGATTACAATGAGCAGTTCTTC.

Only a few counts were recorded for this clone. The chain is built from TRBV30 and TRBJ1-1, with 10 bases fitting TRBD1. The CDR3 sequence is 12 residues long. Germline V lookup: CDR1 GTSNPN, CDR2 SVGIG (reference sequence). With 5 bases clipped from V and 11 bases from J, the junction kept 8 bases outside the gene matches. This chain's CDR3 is CAWDDRGPPAFF. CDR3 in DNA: TGTGCCTGGGACGACAGGGGGCCTCCGGCTTTCTTT. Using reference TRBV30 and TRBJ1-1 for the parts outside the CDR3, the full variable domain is SQTIHQWPATLVQPVGSPLSLECTVEGTSNPNLYWYRQAAGRGLQLLFYSVGIGQISSEVPQNLSASRPQDRQFILSSKKLLLSDSGFYLCAWDDRGPPAFFGQGTRLTVV.

The CDR3 protein is CSVDEGAGGELFF. DNA for the CDR3: TGCAGCGTTGACGAGGGAGCTGGCGGGGAGCTGTTTTTT. The V call is TRBV29-1, the J call TRBJ2-2, with D possibly being TRBD2 (5 bases). The CDR3 extends over 13 amino acids. V lost 3 bases to trimming and J lost 7 bases, with 12 bases between them. Germline lookup yields CDR1 SQVTM and CDR2 ANQGSEA.

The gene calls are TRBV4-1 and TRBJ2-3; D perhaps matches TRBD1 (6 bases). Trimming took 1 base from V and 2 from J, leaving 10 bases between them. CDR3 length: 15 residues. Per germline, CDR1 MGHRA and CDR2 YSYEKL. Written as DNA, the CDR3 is TGCGCCAGCAGCCAAGGTAGGGGGTTCACAGATACGCAGTATTTT. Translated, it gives CASSQGRGFTDTQYF.

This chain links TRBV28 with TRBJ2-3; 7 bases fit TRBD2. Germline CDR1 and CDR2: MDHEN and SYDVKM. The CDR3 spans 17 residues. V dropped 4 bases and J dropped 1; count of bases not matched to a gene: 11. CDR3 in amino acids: CASSWDSGSQGTDTQYF. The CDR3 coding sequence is TGTGCCAGCAGTTGGGATAGCGGGTCTCAGGGCACAGATACGCAGTATTTT.

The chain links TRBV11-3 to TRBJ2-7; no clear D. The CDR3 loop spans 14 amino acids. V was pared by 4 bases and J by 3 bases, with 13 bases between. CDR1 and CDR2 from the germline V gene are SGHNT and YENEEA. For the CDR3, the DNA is TGTGCCAGCAGCTCTCGGTTACAAGTCTACGAGCAGTACTTC. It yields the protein CASSSRLQVYEQYF.

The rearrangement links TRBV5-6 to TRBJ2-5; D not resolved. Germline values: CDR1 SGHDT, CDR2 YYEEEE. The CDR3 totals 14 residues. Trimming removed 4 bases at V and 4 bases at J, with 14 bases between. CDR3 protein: CASSRVESAETQYF. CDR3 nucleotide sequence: TGTGCCAGCAGCCGTGTGGAATCAGCAGAGACCCAGTACTTC.

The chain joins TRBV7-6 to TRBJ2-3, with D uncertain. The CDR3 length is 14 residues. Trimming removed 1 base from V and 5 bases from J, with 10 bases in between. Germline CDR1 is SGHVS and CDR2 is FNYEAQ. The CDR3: CASSLEPQGDTQYF. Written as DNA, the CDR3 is TGTGCCAGCAGCTTAGAGCCCCAAGGAGATACGCAGTATTTT.

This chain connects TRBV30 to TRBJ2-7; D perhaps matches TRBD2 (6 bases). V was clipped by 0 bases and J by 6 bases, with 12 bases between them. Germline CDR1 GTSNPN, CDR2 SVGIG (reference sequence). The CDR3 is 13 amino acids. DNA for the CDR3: TGTGCCTGGAGTGTCATTTCCGGGAGCGAGCAGTACTTC. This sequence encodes CAWSVISGSEQYF.